These 28 T cell receptor beta chains share one sample of origin, sequenced in a study of cytomegalovirus exposure and HLA in healthy donors. PCR was performed using 60 Vbeta and 13 Jbeta primers. Using immunoSEQ multiplex PCR, the repertoire was profiled, and TCRdb retains in-frame clones only, with some absent. This table holds more than 150,000 clones, roughly 90% found once. The sequencing input was PBMCs. The receptors originated from a girl younger than two in good health and CMV-seronegative.

The chain links TRBV18 to TRBJ2-3, with 9 bases lining up with TRBD2. The CDR3 contains 14 residues. From germline, CDR1 is KGHSH and CDR2 LQKENI. With 3 bases clipped from V and 6 bases from J, the junction kept 4 bases outside the gene matches. CDR3 protein: CASSPFTSGDTQYF. The CDR3 bases are TGTGCCAGCTCACCGTTCACTAGCGGGGATACGCAGTATTTT.

A few counts support this clone. This CDR3 reads CASPRYYEQYF. The CDR3 nucleotides are TGTGCCAGCCCGAGGTACTACGAGCAGTACTTC. This chain joins TRBV21-1 and TRBJ2-7; the tabulated D call, TRBD2, remains unverified against the DNA. TRBV21-1 is tagged as a pseudogene. CDR3 size: 11 residues.

The gene calls are TRBV25-1 and TRBJ2-2; D remains unclear. Trimming removed 1 base at V and 1 base at J, with 10 bases between. Germline CDR1 MGHDK, CDR2 SYGVNS. This CDR3 comprises 16 residues. The CDR3 loop is CASSESAGENTGELFF. In DNA form, the CDR3 reads TGTGCCAGCAGTGAATCAGCCGGAGAGAACACCGGGGAGCTGTTTTTT.

The chain uses TRBV7-2 and TRBJ2-5, with D perhaps TRBD2 (7 bases). Trimming shortened V by 8 bases and J by 10 bases, and 20 bases separated the two germline ends. CDR1 is SGHTA and CDR2 is FQGNSA in the germline V gene. The CDR3 runs 13 residues. The CDR3 loop is CASGKLGGGGQYF. Written as DNA, the CDR3 is TGTGCCAGCGGGAAGCTCGGGGGAGGGGGCCAGTACTTC.

This chain links TRBV9 with TRBJ1-2, with D possibly being TRBD1 (5 bases). The germline CDR1 and CDR2 sequences are SGDLS and YYNGEE. Trimming took 2 bases from V and 3 from J, leaving 11 bases between them. This CDR3 spans 14 amino acids. The CDR3 here is CASSVGGPDYGYTF. CDR3 DNA: TGTGCCAGCAGCGTCGGGGGTCCGGACTATGGCTACACCTTC.

V gene TRBV5-1 combines with J gene TRBJ1-2, with D tentatively TRBD1 (6 bases). Trimming cost V 4 bases and J 5 bases, with 12 bases left between them. The CDR3 spans 13 residues. Per germline, CDR1 SGHRS and CDR2 YFSETQ. The CDR3 region is CASSVDGTYGYTF. The DNA of the CDR3 is TGCGCCAGCAGCGTAGACGGGACATATGGCTACACCTTC.

The rearrangement uses TRBV5-6 and TRBJ2-7, with TRBD2 matching over 8 bases. The CDR3 spans 13 residues. The V and J ends lost 5 bases and 4 bases, in that order; junction bases with no gene match: 5. Germline V gene data show CDR1 as SGHDT and CDR2 as YYEEEE. The CDR3 nucleotides are TGTGCCAGCAGTGGCGGGAGGAAATACGAGCAGTACTTC. Its protein is CASSGGRKYEQYF.

The V and J genes are TRBV5-6 and TRBJ2-1; no clear D gene. With 1 base removed from V and 4 bases from J, the gap between germline ends came to 9 bases. The CDR3 has 14 residues. CDR1 is SGHDT and CDR2 is YYEEEE in the germline V gene. Here the CDR3 reads CASSLKWRYNEQFF. CDR3 nucleotides: TGTGCCAGCAGCTTGAAGTGGAGATACAATGAGCAGTTCTTC.

In nucleotides, the CDR3 is TGCGCCAGCAGCCAAGATTCAGCTAGCGGGATATATTACGAGCAGTACTTC. Translating it yields CASSQDSASGIYYEQYF. V usage is TRBV4-3 and J usage is TRBJ2-7; TRBD2 agrees at 9 bases. This CDR3 comprises 17 residues. Germline assignment: CDR1 LGHNA and CDR2 YSLEER. V shed 0 bases and J 4 bases; nucleotides not matched to a gene: 10.

This clone showed up just once. The chain links TRBV5-1 to TRBJ2-5, with 9 positions matching TRBD2. The last part of the DNA fits TRBJ2-7 better; the J call may be wrong. The CDR3 runs 15 residues. The V gene's germline CDR1 is SGHRS and CDR2 YFSETQ. The DNA for the CDR3 is TGCGCCAGCTCGAGGACTAGCGCCCTCCTCTACGAGCAGTACTTC. It encodes CASSRTSALLYEQYF.

The V call is TRBV7-3, the J call TRBJ2-3; D uncertain. The CDR3 runs 14 residues. Looked up from germline, CDR1 is SGHTA and CDR2 is FQGTGA. V shed 5 bases and J shed 0 bases, with 9 bases lying between them. This chain's CDR3 is CASSAKSSTDTQYF. For the CDR3, the DNA is TGTGCCAGCAGCGCGAAATCTAGCACAGATACGCAGTATTTT.

The V gene is TRBV6-1, the J gene TRBJ2-3; perhaps TRBD2 as D (5 bases). CDR1 and CDR2 (germline): MNHNS, SASEGT. The CDR3 contains 14 residues. Trimming left V 8 bases short and J 2 bases short, with 14 bases between. CDR3: CASRRAAPTDTQYF. Written as DNA, the CDR3 is TGTGCCAGCCGGAGAGCGGCCCCCACAGATACGCAGTATTTT.

The rearrangement links TRBV12-5 to TRBJ2-7; 7 bases are shared with TRBD2. V was clipped by 8 bases and J by 5 bases; unmatched bases: 12. The CDR3 loop spans 14 amino acids. Germline V gene lookup returns CDR1 LGHNT and CDR2 FRNRAP. The CDR3 spells CASSSGLIDDEQYF. CDR3 DNA sequence: TGTGCTAGTTCCTCGGGACTAATCGATGACGAGCAGTACTTC.

The V call is TRBV13, the J call TRBJ1-5; D ambiguous. CDR1 and CDR2 from the germline V gene are PRHDT and FYEKMQ (reference sequence). V was cut by 0 bases and J by 11 bases, with 8 bases left in between. This CDR3 is 12 amino acids long. The CDR3 nucleotides read TGTGCCAGCAGCTTAGGTGGGCAGTCCCAGCATTTT. This encodes CASSLGGQSQHF.

V and J are TRBV5-1 and TRBJ2-5, with D possibly being TRBD1 (6 bases). CDR3 length equals 12 residues. Germline CDR1 SGHRS, CDR2 YFSETQ. Trimming stripped 5 bases from V and 4 bases from J, with 9 bases between. CDR3 DNA sequence: TGCGCCAGCAGATGGGACACAGAGACCCAGTACTTC. This encodes CASRWDTETQYF.

This chain connects TRBV18 to TRBJ1-1; D is ambiguous. V was clipped by 5 bases and J by 2 bases, with 15 bases between them. The CDR3 totals 15 residues. Germline V lookup: CDR1 KGHSH, CDR2 LQKENI. The CDR3 DNA follows: TGTGCCAGCTCAGCCAGTATCGAATTTAACACTGAAGCTTTCTTT. Protein: CASSASIEFNTEAFF.

The J gene is TRBJ1-1, the V gene TRBV7-9; TRBD1 aligns across 7 bases. This CDR3 comprises 12 residues. With V trimmed by 5 bases and J by 5 bases, 2 bases remained unmatched. The V gene's germline CDR1 is SEHNR and CDR2 FQNEAQ (reference sequence). CDR3 sequence: CASSPGGTEAFF. CDR3 DNA sequence: TGTGCCAGCAGCCCAGGGGGAACTGAAGCTTTCTTT.

V is TRBV27 and J is TRBJ2-6; 8 bases agree with TRBD1. The CDR3 is 18 amino acids. The ends lost 5 bases at V and 2 bases at J; junction bases unmatched: 11. Germline V gene data show CDR1 as MNHEY and CDR2 as SMNVEV (reference sequence). CDR3: CASSPQTGDEAGANVLTF. The CDR3 nucleotides are TGTGCCAGCAGTCCTCAGACAGGGGATGAAGCTGGGGCCAACGTCCTGACTTTC.

The V call is TRBV6-6, the J call TRBJ2-3, with D maybe TRBD2 (5 bases). With 2 bases removed from V and 1 base from J, the gap between germline ends came to 7 bases. CDR3 length: 14 amino acids. Germline V lookup: CDR1 MNHNY, CDR2 SVGAGI (reference sequence). Here the CDR3 DNA reads TGTGCCAGCAGTTACCTCGGGGGCACAGATACGCAGTATTTT. Translation gives CASSYLGGTDTQYF.

This rearrangement joins TRBV6-5 to TRBJ2-3; 7 bases fit TRBD2. V lost 2 bases, J lost 6 bases, and 8 bases stayed unmatched. CDR3 length: 15 amino acids. The germline gives CDR1 MNHEY, CDR2 SVGAGI. The CDR3, as DNA: TGTGCCAGCAGTTACCAAACTAGCGTCCCGGATACGCAGTATTTT. Amino acids: CASSYQTSVPDTQYF.

J is TRBJ1-4 and V is TRBV18, with 7 bases matching TRBD1. From germline, CDR1 is KGHSH and CDR2 LQKENI. The CDR3 length is 14 residues. With V trimmed by 3 bases and J by 4 bases, 2 bases remained unmatched. In DNA, the CDR3 is TGTGCCAGCTCACCGGGACAGTTTAATGAAAAACTGTTTTTT. Translating it yields CASSPGQFNEKLFF.

The CDR3 nucleotides are TGCAGCGTTGACCCTCCGAGTAGCGGGGTCTACAATGAGCAGTTCTTC. Amino acids: CSVDPPSSGVYNEQFF. The gene calls are TRBV29-1 and TRBJ2-1; 8 bases map to TRBD2. CDR1 is SQVTM, CDR2 ANQGSEA, per germline. The CDR3 has 16 residues. J lost 3 bases, V lost 3 bases, and 10 bases had no gene match.

In this sample, this clone turned up once. The chain is built from TRBV7-9 and TRBJ2-1; weak D call: TRBD2 (7 bases). Germline CDR1 is SEHNR and CDR2 is FQNEAQ (reference sequence). Trimming took 5 bases from V and 4 from J, leaving 12 bases between them. The CDR3 runs 14 residues. Here the CDR3 DNA reads TGTGCCAGCAGCGAAGAGGGGGGGTACAATGAGCAGTTCTTC. Amino acids: CASSEEGGYNEQFF.

The chain couples TRBV6-1 to TRBJ2-7; D might be TRBD2 (6 bases). This CDR3 is 16 amino acids long. Germline lookup yields CDR1 MNHNS and CDR2 SASEGT. V was cut by 0 bases and J by 5 bases, with 17 bases left in between. In DNA form, the CDR3 reads TGTGCCAGCAGTGAAGCTGTAGGGACTGCCGGCAACGAGCAGTACTTC. It translates to CASSEAVGTAGNEQYF.

The J gene is TRBJ2-7, the V gene TRBV30; D is undetermined. V dropped 1 base and J dropped 3 bases, with 16 bases sitting between them. Germline assignment: CDR1 GTSNPN and CDR2 SVGIG (reference sequence). The CDR3 contains 15 residues. CDR3 amino acids: CAWSGPAEKDYEQYF. CDR3 DNA sequence: TGTGCCTGGAGTGGTCCGGCGGAAAAGGACTACGAGCAGTACTTC. Drawing the rest from reference TRBV30 and TRBJ2-7, the complete variable domain is SQTIHQWPATLVQPVGSPLSLECTVEGTSNPNLYWYRQAAGRGLQLLFYSVGIGQISSEVPQNLSASRPQDRQFILSSKKLLLSDSGFYLCAWSGPAEKDYEQYFGPGTRLTVT.

The CDR3 here is CASSPQGPRGYTF. The CDR3, as DNA: TGTGCCAGCAGTCCCCAAGGCCCGAGGGGCTACACCTTC. The chain employs TRBV27 and TRBJ1-2; unclear D gene. Per the germline V gene, CDR1 is MNHEY and CDR2 is SMNVEV (reference sequence). The V gene lost 5 bases and the J gene lost 8 bases, with 15 bases spanning the gap. The CDR3 contains 13 residues.

This clone was detected only once. This chain uses TRBV5-1 with TRBJ2-3; 7 bases align to TRBD2. The CDR3 totals 15 residues. V lost 2 bases, J lost 1 base, and 4 bases stayed unmatched. Germline loops: CDR1 SGHRS, CDR2 YFSETQ. The CDR3 here is CASSLREARTDTQYF. In DNA, the CDR3 is TGCGCCAGCAGCTTACGGGAGGCCCGCACAGATACGCAGTATTTT.

V usage is TRBV7-2 and J usage is TRBJ2-1, with 10 positions matching TRBD2. Germline V gene sequence: CDR1 SGHTA, CDR2 FQGNSA. This CDR3 region has 19 residues. J lost 3 bases, V lost 4 bases, and 15 bases had no gene match. In DNA form, the CDR3 reads TGTGCCAGCAGCTCATACGTACTAGCGGGGCCGAGGGGCTACAATGAGCAGTTCTTC. It codes for CASSSYVLAGPRGYNEQFF.